These 21 T cell receptor beta chains share one sample of origin, sequenced in a study of blood T cell repertoires in COVID-19. The protocol was immunoSEQ multiplex PCR, while the TCRdb copy is restricted to in-frame clones and leaves out a portion. The sample contains about 87,000 clones, more than 75% of which appear only once. The material sequenced was peripheral blood. The source of these receptors is an elderly woman with acute or convalescent COVID-19.

The rearrangement joins TRBV10-1 to TRBJ2-1; 8 bases align to TRBD1. After removal of 4 bases from V and 5 bases from J, the junction contained 1 base not matched to a gene. Germline loops: CDR1 WNHNN, CDR2 SYGVQD (reference sequence). The CDR3 totals 13 residues. DNA for the CDR3: TGCGCCAGCAGTGGGACAGGGAACAATGAGCAGTTCTTC. This codes for CASSGTGNNEQFF.

The V and J genes are TRBV30 and TRBJ1-4; no clear D. The CDR3 runs 13 residues. CDR1 and CDR2 from the germline V gene are GTSNPN and SVGIG (reference sequence). Deletions cut 3 bases from V and 0 bases from J, with 5 bases between. CDR3 protein: CAWRQSTNEKLFF. The CDR3 coding sequence is TGTGCCTGGAGACAGTCAACTAATGAAAAACTGTTTTTT.

The chain carries TRBV5-1 and TRBJ1-1; TRBD1 is a possible D gene (6 bases). V lost 0 bases to trimming and J lost 4 bases, with 13 bases between them. Per germline, CDR1 SGHRS and CDR2 YFSETQ. This CDR3 is built from 15 residues. CDR3 in amino acids: CASSLEVPRGTEAFF. The CDR3 nucleotides read TGCGCCAGCAGCTTGGAGGTACCCAGGGGCACTGAAGCTTTCTTT.

The chain combines TRBV19 with TRBJ1-1; D perhaps matches TRBD1 (5 bases). The CDR3 runs to 17 residues. V lost 5 bases, J lost 0 bases, and 19 bases lay in between. The germline V gene encodes CDR1 LNHDA and CDR2 SQIVND (reference sequence). CDR3 in DNA: TGTGCCAGTAGTTACAGGTTTGGACAAAGTATGAACACTGAAGCTTTCTTT. Translated: CASSYRFGQSMNTEAFF.

The CDR3 DNA is TGTGCCATCAGGGGGGGGGATCGGGAAAAACTGTTTTTT. It yields the protein CAIRGGDREKLFF. This chain uses TRBV10-3 with TRBJ1-4, with D tentatively TRBD1 (5 bases). V gave up 6 bases and J gave up 8 bases, with 13 bases separating them. Germline lookup yields CDR1 ENHRY and CDR2 SYGVKD. This CDR3 comprises 13 residues.

This clone was seen once. The chain employs TRBV19 and TRBJ2-1; 9 positions agree with TRBD2. The germline V gene encodes CDR1 LNHDA and CDR2 SQIVND (reference sequence). Unmatched junction bases numbered 4, after V lost 5 bases and J lost 5 bases. This CDR3 has 14 residues. In DNA form, the CDR3 reads TGTGCCAGTAGTGCGGGGGGGCCAAACAATGAGCAGTTCTTC. It is translated as CASSAGGPNNEQFF.

This chain uses TRBV5-1 with TRBJ1-4, with 7 nucleotides matching TRBD1. V shed 4 bases, J shed 3 bases, and the junction held 9 bases outside the gene matches. The CDR3 extends over 16 amino acids. CDR1 and CDR2 from the germline V gene are SGHRS and YFSETQ. CDR3 nucleotides: TGCGCCAGCAGCGTATCCGGGACAGAGTCTAATGAAAAACTGTTTTTT. Translated: CASSVSGTESNEKLFF.

This chain connects TRBV9 to TRBJ2-7; TRBD2 is a possible D gene (7 bases). The CDR3 is 16 residues long. Germline V gene sequence: CDR1 SGDLS, CDR2 YYNGEE. The germline V and J ends were trimmed by 0 bases and 7 bases, with 20 bases remaining between them. CDR3 DNA: TGTGCCAGCAGCGTAGGGGTTGCGGGGGCCCTTAGAGAGCAGTACTTC. Its protein is CASSVGVAGALREQYF.

Only one count was recorded for this clone. This chain links TRBV5-1 with TRBJ1-1; unclear D gene. This CDR3 is 14 amino acids long. V was clipped by 8 bases and J by 4 bases, with 18 bases between them. From germline, CDR1 is SGHRS and CDR2 YFSETQ. The CDR3 is CASKLGDFGTEAFF. The CDR3 DNA reads as TGCGCCAGTAAACTCGGAGACTTTGGCACTGAAGCTTTCTTT.

This clone was seen only once. The chain combines TRBV12-5 with TRBJ2-1; 8 bases agree with TRBD2. Germline V gene lookup returns CDR1 LGHNT and CDR2 FRNRAP. The V segment lost 2 bases and the J segment 0 bases; nucleotides outside the gene matches: 3. CDR3 length equals 16 residues. DNA for the CDR3: TGTGCTAGTGGTTTGATAGCGGGGAGCTCCTACAATGAGCAGTTCTTC. Translated: CASGLIAGSSYNEQFF. The full variable domain, with the rest looked up from reference TRBV12-5 and TRBJ2-1, is DARVTQTPRHKVTEMGQEVTMRCQPILGHNTVFWYRQTMMQGLELLAYFRNRAPLDDSGMPKDRFSAEMPDATLATLKIQPSEPRDSAVYFCASGLIAGSSYNEQFFGPGTRLTVL.

The chain employs TRBV11-2 and TRBJ2-7; D possibly corresponds to TRBD1 (6 bases). Deletions cut 0 bases from V and 2 bases from J, with 11 bases between. The CDR3 spans 15 residues. From germline, CDR1 is SGHAT and CDR2 FQNNGV. CDR3 protein: CASSLEVGATYEQYF. In DNA, the CDR3 is TGTGCCAGCAGCTTAGAGGTGGGGGCCACCTACGAGCAGTACTTC.

The chain links TRBV9 to TRBJ2-3, with 8 bases matching TRBD2. The CDR3 is made up of 17 amino acids. Germline CDR1 reads SGDLS; CDR2 reads YYNGEE. Germline trimming cut 4 bases from V and 2 bases from J; bases unmatched to any gene: 12. The chain's CDR3 is CASSPRVSGISTDTQYF. The DNA for the CDR3 is TGTGCCAGCAGCCCCCGGGTTAGCGGGATCTCCACAGATACGCAGTATTTT.

This chain connects TRBV3-1 (or the pseudogene TRBV3-2) to TRBJ1-4, with 7 nucleotides matching TRBD1. There are 14 residues in the CDR3. CDR1 LGHDT and CDR2 YNNKEL come from the germline V gene (reference sequence). V gave up 4 bases and J gave up 7 bases; unmatched junction bases: 6. In DNA form, the CDR3 reads TGTGCCAGCAGCCTAGAGGGGGCCGGTGAAAAACTGTTTTTT. It specifies CASSLEGAGEKLFF.

This chain connects TRBV5-4 to TRBJ1-6; possible D gene TRBD1, 6 bases. CDR3 length: 16 amino acids. The germline V gene encodes CDR1 SGHNT and CDR2 YYREEE (reference sequence). V shed 0 bases and J shed 7 bases, with 14 bases lying between them. The CDR3 region is CASSLGGPSGNSPLHF. The CDR3 DNA reads TGTGCCAGCAGCTTGGGGGGGCCCTCGGGAAATTCACCCCTCCACTTT.

This chain uses TRBV6-2 or TRBV6-3 with TRBJ2-5, with D possibly being TRBD1 (6 bases). The length of the CDR3 is 15 residues. Trimming left V 0 bases short and J 3 bases short, with 11 bases between. CDR1 and CDR2 from the germline V gene are MNHEY and SVGEGT. The CDR3 reads CASSYSKQGKETQYF. DNA of the CDR3: TGTGCCAGCAGTTACTCGAAACAGGGCAAAGAGACCCAGTACTTC.

The chain links TRBV3-1 (or the pseudogene TRBV3-2) to TRBJ2-7; 9 nucleotides align to TRBD2. V lost 6 bases and J lost 5; bases outside the gene matches: 5. CDR3 size: 13 residues. Germline loops: CDR1 LGHDT, CDR2 YNNKEL (reference sequence). The CDR3 sequence: CASSQRGVNEQYF. Here the CDR3 DNA reads TGTGCCAGCAGTCAGCGGGGGGTGAACGAGCAGTACTTC.

The chain is built from TRBV2 and TRBJ1-4; 10 nucleotides agree with TRBD1. Germline V lookup: CDR1 SNHLY, CDR2 FYNNEI. The CDR3 has 14 amino acids. The J segment lost 6 bases and the V segment lost 6 bases, leaving 4 bases of the junction unmatched. The CDR3 DNA reads as TGTGCCAGCAGGACAGGGGGCGAGTATGAAAAACTGTTTTTT. Translation: CASRTGGEYEKLFF.

V gene TRBV18 combines with J gene TRBJ2-7, with D possibly being TRBD1 (6 bases). CDR1 KGHSH and CDR2 LQKENI come from the germline V gene. CDR3 size: 12 residues. Trimming cost V 2 bases and J 5 bases, with 7 bases left between them. CDR3 region: CASSPGGHEQYF. CDR3 bases: TGTGCCAGCTCACCAGGGGGCCACGAGCAGTACTTC. The whole variable domain, filled in from reference TRBV18 and TRBJ2-7, reads NAGVMQNPRHLVRRRGQEARLRCSPMKGHSHVYWYRQLPEEGLKFMVYLQKENIIDESGMPKERFSAEFPKEGPSILRIQQVVRGDSAAYFCASSPGGHEQYFGPGTRLTVT.

V and J are TRBV6-5 and TRBJ2-3; D gene uncertain. The germline V gene has CDR1 MNHEY and CDR2 SVGAGI. The CDR3 spans 13 residues. The V end was cut by 5 bases, the J end by 0 bases, with 6 bases between. CDR3 in amino acids: CASSPLSTDTQYF. CDR3 nucleotides: TGTGCCAGCAGTCCCCTCAGCACAGATACGCAGTATTTT.

Concerning this clone itself: The sample carries other DNA sequences with the same CDR3. This chain uses TRBV5-5 with TRBJ1-2, with D tentatively TRBD1 (6 bases). The V gene lost 4 bases and the J gene lost 1 base, with 8 bases spanning the gap. The CDR3 has 13 amino acids. CDR1 and CDR2 from the germline V gene are SGHKS and YYEKEE (reference sequence). The CDR3 sequence: CASSPDSNYGYTF. DNA for the CDR3: TGTGCCAGCAGCCCGGACAGTAACTATGGCTACACCTTC.

The CDR3 spells CASSPIGQGVSYEQYF. For the CDR3, the DNA is TGTGCCAGCAGCCCAATCGGACAGGGAGTCTCCTACGAGCAGTACTTC. The V gene is TRBV3-1 (or the pseudogene TRBV3-2), the J gene TRBJ2-7; TRBD1 aligns across 8 bases. CDR1 is LGHDT and CDR2 is YNNKEL in the germline V gene (reference sequence). V lost 4 bases to trimming and J lost 0 bases; unmatched junction nucleotides: 8. CDR3 length: 16 amino acids.